The following is a TCR beta chain sequence with its context. The record originates from a study of blood T cell repertoires in COVID-19. On the study more broadly: Some COVID-19 samples were acute and others convalescent; all came from the United States, Italy and Spain. From T cells, B-cell-depleted T cells, or PBMCs came the material, which was cDNA or gDNA.

As processed by the authors: The assay estimated nucleated cells by amplifying reference gene primers. Data came from immunoSEQ multiplex PCR; TCRdb stores just in-frame clones and leaves some out. V and J calls and clone size are copied from that table; D and trimming were computed from the DNA. The data show 95,000 to 150,000 clones, around 88% seen once. The CDR3 sequence is 14 residues long. V lost 7 bases and J 1 base, leaving 13 bases between the germline ends. Germline V CDR1 and CDR2: LNHDA, SQIVND (reference sequence). This clonotype was sampled from a human donor in a cohort sampled during active COVID-19. V and J are TRBV19 and TRBJ1-1; perhaps TRBD1 as D (5 bases). The material sequenced was peripheral blood. This CDR3 reads CASKWSQGNTEAFF. CDR3 DNA sequence: TGTGCCAGTAAATGGAGTCAGGGGAACACTGAAGCTTTCTTT.